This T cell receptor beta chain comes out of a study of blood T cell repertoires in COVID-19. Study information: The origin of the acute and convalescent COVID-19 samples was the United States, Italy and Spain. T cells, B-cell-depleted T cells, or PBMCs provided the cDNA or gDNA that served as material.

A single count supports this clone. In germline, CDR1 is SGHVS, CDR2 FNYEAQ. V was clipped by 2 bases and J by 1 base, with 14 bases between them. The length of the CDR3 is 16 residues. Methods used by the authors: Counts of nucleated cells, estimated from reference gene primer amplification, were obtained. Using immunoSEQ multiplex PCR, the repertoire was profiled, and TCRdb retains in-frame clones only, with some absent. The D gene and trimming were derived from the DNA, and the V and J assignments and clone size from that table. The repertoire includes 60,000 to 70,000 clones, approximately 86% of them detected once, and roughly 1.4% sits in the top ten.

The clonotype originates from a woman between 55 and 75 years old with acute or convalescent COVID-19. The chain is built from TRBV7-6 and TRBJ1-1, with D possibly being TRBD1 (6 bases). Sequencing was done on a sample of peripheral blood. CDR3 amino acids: CASSLMLGAANTEAFF. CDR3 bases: TGTGCCAGCAGCTTAATGTTGGGGGCAGCGAACACTGAAGCTTTCTTT.